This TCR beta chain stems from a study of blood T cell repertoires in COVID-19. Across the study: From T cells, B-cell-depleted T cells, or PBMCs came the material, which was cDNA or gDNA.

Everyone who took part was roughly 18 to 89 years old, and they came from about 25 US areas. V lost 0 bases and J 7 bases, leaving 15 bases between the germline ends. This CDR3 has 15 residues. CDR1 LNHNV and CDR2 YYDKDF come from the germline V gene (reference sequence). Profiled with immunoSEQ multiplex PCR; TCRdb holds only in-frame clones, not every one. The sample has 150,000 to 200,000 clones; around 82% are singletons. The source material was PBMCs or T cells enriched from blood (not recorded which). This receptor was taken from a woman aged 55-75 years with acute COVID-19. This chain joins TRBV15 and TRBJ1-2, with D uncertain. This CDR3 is CATSRDSGRVGGYTF. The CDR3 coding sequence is TGTGCCACCAGCAGAGATTCGGGAAGGGTTGGTGGCTACACCTTC.